This T cell receptor beta chain was obtained from a study of graft-versus-host responses after intestinal transplantation. Regarding this clone: No antigen is known for it.

Study-level points and caveats: HvG clone declines early post-transplant were associated with peak circulating GvH levels.

The length of the CDR3 is 13 residues. V was pared by 3 bases and J by 8 bases, with 13 bases between. The germline gives CDR1 MNHEY, CDR2 SVGAGI. Sequenced by immunoSEQ multiplex PCR; TCRdb stores in-frame clones only, minus some. The data hold approximately 88,000 clones, with roughly 93% observed a single time. The sample here was unstimulated CD4+ T cells sorted from spleen or lymph node cells, taken before transplant. The TCR comes from a human donor who was the organ donor for an intestinal transplant. The gene calls are TRBV6-5 and TRBJ1-2; D might be TRBD1 (6 bases). CDR3 sequence: CASSYMTGNGYTF. The CDR3 DNA sequence: TGTGCCAGCAGTTATATGACAGGCAACGGCTACACCTTC.